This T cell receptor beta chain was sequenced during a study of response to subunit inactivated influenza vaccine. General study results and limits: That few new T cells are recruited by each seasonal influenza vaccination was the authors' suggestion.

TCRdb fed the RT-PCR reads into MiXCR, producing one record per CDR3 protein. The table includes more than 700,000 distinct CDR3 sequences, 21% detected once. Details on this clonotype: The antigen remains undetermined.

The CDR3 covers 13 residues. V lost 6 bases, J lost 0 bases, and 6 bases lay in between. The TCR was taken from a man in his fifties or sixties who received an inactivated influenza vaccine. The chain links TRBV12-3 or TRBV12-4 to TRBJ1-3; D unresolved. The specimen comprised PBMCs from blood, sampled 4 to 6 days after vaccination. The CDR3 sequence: CASRLSSGNTIYF. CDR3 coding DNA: TGTGCCAGCAGGCTGAGCTCTGGAAACACCATATATTTT.